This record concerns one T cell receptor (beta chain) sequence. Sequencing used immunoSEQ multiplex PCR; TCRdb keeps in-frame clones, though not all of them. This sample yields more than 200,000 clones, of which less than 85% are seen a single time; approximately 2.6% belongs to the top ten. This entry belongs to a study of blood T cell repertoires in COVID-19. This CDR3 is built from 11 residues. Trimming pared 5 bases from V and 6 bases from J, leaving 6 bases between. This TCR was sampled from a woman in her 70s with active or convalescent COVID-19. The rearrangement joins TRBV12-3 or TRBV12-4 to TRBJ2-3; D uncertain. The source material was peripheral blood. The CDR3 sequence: CASSLVDTQYF. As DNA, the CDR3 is TGTGCCAGCAGTCTTGTGGATACGCAGTATTTT.